This TCR beta chain was recovered during a study of beta chain features in type 1 diabetes. General study findings and limits: Significant though moderate, a shortening of TCRB CDR3s appeared in all four CD4+ subsets of Type 1 diabetes patients.

cDNA synthesis used the whole RNA isolate, giving expressed TCRB sequences. Assay used: immunoSEQ multiplex PCR; TCRdb lists only in-frame clones, some missing. Seen here are hundreds of thousands of clones, 13% observed once, and the top ten hold 0.022%. As regards this clone: Its specificity is not known.

The source is a man aged 18 to 29 with type 1 diabetes. Sequencing used naive CD4+ T cells from blood.

CDR3 sequence reads: CAISESTLADIQYF. The CDR3 DNA is TGTGCCATCAGTGAGTCGACCCTGGCTGACATTCAGTACTTC. The chain joins TRBV10-3 to TRBJ2-4, with D unclear. The germline V gene has CDR1 ENHRY and CDR2 SYGVKD. This CDR3 is 14 amino acids long. The ends were cut back, 0 bases at V and 8 bases at J, with 11 bases in the middle.